Below, 24 T cell receptor beta chains from the same sample are listed, as sequenced in a study of vaccination and CD4 T cells after COVID-19 (dated by TCRdb to between 2021 and 2024). Explained via the paper, the treatment or condition label denotes: approximately nine-day PBMC culture with coronavirus spike peptide pools or control peptides (ViraFEST assay). Their cognate antigens are unknown. The library came from PCR. The instrument was an Illumina iSeq 100. At the Johns Hopkins FTIC core, DNA from the cultured CD4+ T cells underwent TCR sequencing with the Oncomine TCR Beta short-read assay. In-frame beta chains were kept once TCRdb had trimmed the public reads at Q25 with fastp and called clones with MiXCR. A single entry per CDR3 protein holds the most common genes and DNA from its merged rows. This sample lists 15,000 to 20,000 distinct CDR3 sequences; roughly three fifths were detected once. Around 11% of the sample goes to the ten largest clones.

The source material was CD4+ T cells from blood, cultured in vitro. These receptors all come from a human donor who had recovered from COVID-19.

This clonotype was seen a few times. CDR3 bases: TGTGCCAGCAGCAATAGGGACAGTTCCTATGGCTACACCTTC. It yields the protein CASSNRDSSYGYTF. The chain joins TRBV7-9 to TRBJ1-2, with 7 bases lining up with TRBD1. The CDR3 consists of 14 residues. Germline lookup yields CDR1 SEHNR and CDR2 FQNEAQ (reference sequence). The junction had 7 bases not matched to a gene; V was cut back by 5 bases and J by 4 bases.

This chain joins TRBV7-9 and TRBJ2-3, with unresolved D. The germline V and J ends were trimmed by 10 bases and 1 base, with 15 bases remaining between them. CDR1 is SEHNR and CDR2 is FQNEAQ in the germline V gene (reference sequence). This CDR3 is built from 14 residues. CDR3 nucleotide sequence: TGTGCCATCCCTAGGTCCACTGGCACAGATACGCAGTATTTT. Protein: CAIPRSTGTDTQYF.

This chain joins TRBV20-1 and TRBJ2-3, with D unresolved. Trimming shortened V by 0 bases and J by 4 bases, and 14 bases separated the two germline ends. This CDR3 region has 15 residues. Germline V gene data show CDR1 as DFQATT and CDR2 as SNEGSKA (reference sequence). In DNA, the CDR3 is TGCAGTGCTAGAGATTTTTCCGGCTGGTCAGATACGCAGTATTTT. It codes for CSARDFSGWSDTQYF.

The chain joins TRBV7-2 to TRBJ1-1, with D maybe TRBD1 (6 bases). V dropped 3 bases and J dropped 1 base, with 15 bases sitting between them. Germline V gene data show CDR1 as SGHTA and CDR2 as FQGNSA. This CDR3 region has 16 residues. This chain's CDR3 is CASSFRGGGRNTEAFF. In DNA, the CDR3 is TGTGCCAGCAGCTTTAGGGGAGGGGGGAGGAACACTGAAGCTTTCTTT.

This clonotype was observed a single time. The rearrangement joins TRBV19 to TRBJ2-2, with D perhaps matching TRBD1 (6 bases). V was trimmed by 7 bases and J by 2 bases, leaving 11 bases between them. Germline V gene data show CDR1 as LNHDA and CDR2 as SQIVND (reference sequence). The CDR3 is 14 amino acids. In DNA, the CDR3 is TGTGCCAGTAACTTACAGGGTAACACCGGGGAGCTGTTTTTT. Translated, it gives CASNLQGNTGELFF. The full variable domain, rest sourced from reference TRBV19 and TRBJ2-2, is DGGITQSPKYLFRKEGQNVTLSCEQNLNHDAMYWYRQDPGQGLRLIYYSQIVNDFQKGDIAEGYSVSREKKESFPLTVTSAQKNPTAFYLCASNLQGNTGELFFGEGSRLTVL.

The chain links TRBV7-9 to TRBJ2-1, with 9 bases matching TRBD2. The CDR3 runs to 15 residues. Germline V CDR1 and CDR2: SEHNR, FQNEAQ (reference sequence). The ends lost 5 bases at V and 3 bases at J; junction bases unmatched: 5. The CDR3 region has the DNA TGTGCCAGCAGCCGTAGCGGGAGTTTCTACAATGAGCAGTTCTTC. Protein: CASSRSGSFYNEQFF.

The chain is built from TRBV19 and TRBJ1-1, with TRBD1 matching 10 bases. V trimming: 5 bases; J trimming: 5 bases; junction bases outside the gene matches: 5. Germline lookup yields CDR1 LNHDA and CDR2 SQIVND (reference sequence). The CDR3 length is 14 residues. The CDR3 DNA sequence: TGTGCCAGTAGTTGGGGACAGGGGCGGACTGAAGCTTTCTTT. It is translated as CASSWGQGRTEAFF.

The V call is TRBV7-2, the J call TRBJ2-1; 11 positions match TRBD1. The CDR3 runs 17 residues. V shed 5 bases and J 6 bases; nucleotides not matched to a gene: 12. Looked up from germline, CDR1 is SGHTA and CDR2 is FQGNSA. CDR3: CASSRTGTGGLVNEQFF. The DNA for the CDR3 is TGTGCCAGCAGCCGAACCGGGACAGGGGGGTTGGTCAATGAGCAGTTCTTC. Complete variable domain (other parts from reference TRBV7-2 and TRBJ2-1): GAGVSQSPSNKVTEKGKDVELRCDPISGHTALYWYRQSLGQGLEFLIYFQGNSAPDKSGLPSDRFSAERTGGSVSTLTIQRTQQEDSAVYLCASSRTGTGGLVNEQFFGPGTRLTVL.

The V and J genes are TRBV6-1 and TRBJ1-1, with D maybe TRBD1 (6 bases). V was cut by 7 bases and J by 5 bases, with 17 bases left in between. The germline gives CDR1 MNHNS, CDR2 SASEGT. The CDR3 is made up of 14 amino acids. The DNA of the CDR3 is TGTGCCAGCACAACACCAGGGGTATTAACTGAAGCTTTCTTT. Protein product: CASTTPGVLTEAFF.

The chain joins TRBV24-1 to TRBJ2-7, with 7 bases fitting TRBD1. The CDR3 consists of 14 residues. CDR1 is KGHDR and CDR2 is SFDVKD in the germline V gene. J was trimmed by 7 bases and V by 7 bases; bases with no gene match: 12. The CDR3 nucleotides read TGTGCCACCAGCTCGCCGACAGGGACACGGGAGCAGTACTTC. Residues: CATSSPTGTREQYF.

This chain uses TRBV25-1 with TRBJ1-1; TRBD1 might be the D (5 bases). V lost 3 bases and J 3 bases, leaving 20 bases between the germline ends. Looked up from germline, CDR1 is MGHDK and CDR2 is SYGVNS. The CDR3 has 17 amino acids. The CDR3 sequence is CASSDIGGRVCDTEAFF. CDR3 coding DNA: TGTGCCAGCAGTGACATCGGGGGACGGGTTTGCGACACTGAAGCTTTCTTT.

The J gene is TRBJ2-5, the V gene TRBV27, with TRBD2 matching 11 bases. Germline V lookup: CDR1 MNHEY, CDR2 SMNVEV (reference sequence). The CDR3 covers 16 residues. Germline trimming cut 8 bases from V and 4 bases from J; bases unmatched to any gene: 12. The chain's CDR3 is CASRMFPSGGSETQYF. The CDR3 DNA reads TGTGCCAGCCGCATGTTCCCTAGCGGGGGGTCAGAGACCCAGTACTTC.

V gene TRBV21-1 combines with J gene TRBJ1-1. TRBV21-1 is reported as a pseudogene. CDR3 length equals 12 residues. The CDR3 region has the DNA TGTGCCAGCAGCAAAGGACGGGGTGAAGCTTTCTTT. It specifies CASSKGRGEAFF.

V gene TRBV2 combines with J gene TRBJ2-1; 7 bases line up with TRBD1. Per germline, CDR1 SNHLY and CDR2 FYNNEI. The CDR3 covers 15 residues. Trimming removed 2 bases from V and 2 bases from J; junction bases left unmatched: 3. For the CDR3, the DNA is TGTGCCAGCAGTGAACAAGGGACAGCCTACAATGAGCAGTTCTTC. Translation: CASSEQGTAYNEQFF.

For the CDR3, the DNA is TGCAGTGCCCAAGCCCAGGGGAGCTCCTACGAGCAGTACTTC. Its translation: CSAQAQGSSYEQYF. The J gene is TRBJ2-7, the V gene TRBV20-1, with D perhaps matching TRBD1 (6 bases). Per the germline V gene, CDR1 is DFQATT and CDR2 is SNEGSKA (reference sequence). The CDR3 runs to 14 residues. V lost 6 bases to trimming and J lost 0 bases, with 15 bases between them.

The chain carries TRBV6-1 and TRBJ1-6; maybe TRBD1 (6 bases). Trimming took 8 bases from V and 6 from J, leaving 14 bases between them. CDR3 size: 14 residues. Germline CDR1 is MNHNS and CDR2 is SASEGT. The CDR3 protein is CASEQGGGNSPLHF. The CDR3 DNA reads as TGTGCCAGCGAACAGGGAGGAGGTAATTCACCCCTCCACTTT.

The chain is built from TRBV6-1 and TRBJ1-2; a possible D gene is TRBD1 (5 bases). CDR3 length equals 16 residues. V dropped 5 bases and J dropped 0 bases, with 16 bases sitting between them. Germline V lookup: CDR1 MNHNS, CDR2 SASEGT. The CDR3 loop reads CASSPRTHRANYGYTF. The CDR3 DNA reads TGTGCCAGCAGTCCCCGGACACATCGAGCTAACTATGGCTACACCTTC.

The V call is TRBV5-6, the J call TRBJ1-2; 8 positions match TRBD1. Looked up from germline, CDR1 is SGHDT and CDR2 is YYEEEE. V lost 4 bases and J lost 0; bases outside the gene matches: 5. The CDR3 extends over 15 amino acids. The CDR3 nucleotides read TGTGCCAGCAGCGTCGACAGGGGCGCTAACTATGGCTACACCTTC. Translating it yields CASSVDRGANYGYTF.

The rearrangement joins TRBV19 to TRBJ1-5, with 7 bases that match TRBD1. Germline CDR1 LNHDA, CDR2 SQIVND (reference sequence). V trimming: 3 bases; J trimming: 0 bases; junction bases outside the gene matches: 2. The CDR3 has 15 residues. The CDR3 reads CASSMRQGSNQPQHF. The DNA of the CDR3 is TGTGCCAGTAGTATGAGACAGGGTAGCAATCAGCCCCAGCATTTT.

V is TRBV27 and J is TRBJ2-5; 8 bases line up with TRBD2. The length of the CDR3 is 19 residues. CDR1 and CDR2 (germline): MNHEY, SMNVEV (reference sequence). Trimming at V came to 3 bases and at J to 5 bases, leaving 20 bases not matched to a gene. CDR3 sequence: CASSFFRLPQTSVRETQYF. In DNA, the CDR3 is TGTGCCAGCAGTTTTTTCCGTCTTCCGCAGACTAGCGTCAGGGAGACCCAGTACTTC.

This sequence joins TRBV20-1 and TRBJ2-2, with 13 bases lining up with TRBD2. CDR3 length equals 16 residues. Germline loops: CDR1 DFQATT, CDR2 SNEGSKA (reference sequence). Trimming cost V 0 bases and J 5 bases; bases outside gene matches: 3. CDR3 in amino acids: CSARDRLAGGTGELFF. The CDR3, as DNA: TGCAGTGCTAGAGATCGACTAGCGGGGGGAACCGGGGAGCTGTTTTTT.

The rearrangement joins TRBV20-1 to TRBJ2-7, with TRBD2 matching 11 bases. The CDR3 runs to 14 residues. From germline, CDR1 is DFQATT and CDR2 SNEGSKA (reference sequence). J gave up 3 bases and V 6 bases, and 7 bases lay outside the gene matches. The CDR3 region has the DNA TGCAGTGCGAAAGCGGGACTAGCGGTCTACGAGCAGTACTTC. This codes for CSAKAGLAVYEQYF.

This clonotype has more than one count but fewer than ten. The V gene is TRBV20-1, the J gene TRBJ2-3, with 8 bases identical to TRBD1. Germline trimming cut 2 bases from V and 3 bases from J; bases unmatched to any gene: 7. Germline V gene sequence: CDR1 DFQATT, CDR2 SNEGSKA (reference sequence). The CDR3 spans 15 residues. The CDR3 DNA is TGCAGTGCTAGAAGAGGACAGGGACGGACAGATACGCAGTATTTT. This translates into CSARRGQGRTDTQYF.

In regard to this clonotype: Mismatch with germline at one junction end may stem from a read error. In nucleotides, the CDR3 is TGTGCTAGCAGCCCCATGACAGGGCGTGGGGCCAACGTCCTGACTTTC. Protein product: CASSPMTGRGANVLTF. V usage is TRBV7-7 and J usage is TRBJ2-6; 7 bases fit TRBD1. The germline V gene encodes CDR1 SSHAT and CDR2 FNYEAQ (reference sequence). This CDR3 has 16 amino acids.